A single sample gave rise to the 17 T cell receptor beta chains below, sequenced in a study of CXCR3-negative and CXCR3-positive naive CD8 T cells. The TRB cDNA libraries were prepared by 5' RACE with UMI labels. Using the 5' RACE reads, TCRdb records one entry per CDR3 protein without DNA. This sample's table reports about 120,000 distinct CDR3 sequences. Sequenced material: naive CXCR3- CD8+ T cells from blood. Subset defined: CD45RO-CCR7+CD27+CD95- naive CD8+ T cells lacking CXCR3 (TNR3-). All receptors come from a human donor in good health. Some clones in this sample may be carry-over from other donors' samples.

This chain uses TRBV7-9 with TRBJ2-7; TCRdb lists TRBD2, though no DNA is available to test this call. This CDR3 spans 16 amino acids. Germline-derived CDR1 and CDR2 are SEHNR and FQNEAQ (reference sequence). The CDR3: CASSRLLGTDLHEQYF.

The CDR3 protein is CASSPGTTTDTQYF. This sequence joins TRBV7-2 and TRBJ2-3; without DNA, the TCRdb call of TRBD1 cannot be checked. The length of the CDR3 is 14 residues. The germline gives CDR1 SGHTA, CDR2 FQGNSA. Full variable domain (outside the CDR3, taken from reference TRBV7-2 and TRBJ2-3): GAGVSQSPSNKVTEKGKDVELRCDPISGHTALYWYRQSLGQGLEFLIYFQGNSAPDKSGLPSDRFSAERTGGSVSTLTIQRTQQEDSAVYLCASSPGTTTDTQYFGPGTRLTVL.

The CDR3 protein is CATSEDRAWGIVATDTQYF. The chain joins TRBV15 to TRBJ2-3; lacking DNA, the TRBD1 call made by TCRdb goes unchecked. Germline CDR1 LNHNV, CDR2 YYDKDF (reference sequence). The CDR3 is made up of 19 amino acids.

This rearrangement joins TRBV28 to TRBJ2-1. This CDR3 contains 13 residues. Germline CDR1 and CDR2: MDHEN and SYDVKM. CDR3 region: CASSLQIYNEQFF.

The chain employs TRBV7-7 and TRBJ2-1; the TCRdb D gene call, TRBD1, has no DNA to confirm it. This CDR3 is built from 17 residues. Germline V gene lookup returns CDR1 SSHAT and CDR2 FNYEAQ (reference sequence). The CDR3 loop is CASSLGPSLERTNEQFF. Looking up the rest from reference TRBV7-7 and TRBJ2-1 gives the full variable domain: GAGVSQSPRYKVTKRGQDVTLRCDPISSHATLYWYQQALGQGPEFLTYFNYEAQPDKSGLPSDRFSAERPEGSISTLTIQRTEQRDSAMYRCASSLGPSLERTNEQFFGPGTRLTVL.

The V gene is TRBV20-1, the J gene TRBJ1-2. Germline CDR1 reads DFQATT; CDR2 reads SNEGSKA (reference sequence). The CDR3 contains 14 residues. The CDR3 sequence: CSATAVSTNYGYTF.

V is TRBV28 and J is TRBJ2-7; TCRdb selects TRBD2, and the lack of DNA leaves this call unchecked. Germline values: CDR1 MDHEN, CDR2 SYDVKM. The CDR3 is 13 amino acids. CDR3: CASSLRAGYGQYF.

J is TRBJ2-7 and V is TRBV6-5; TCRdb names TRBD1, which stays unverified in the absence of DNA. The CDR3 contains 13 residues. Germline V gene lookup returns CDR1 MNHEY and CDR2 SVGAGI. The CDR3 region is CASSWDPSYEQYF.

The rearrangement links TRBV25-1 to TRBJ1-2; as DNA is missing, the TRBD1 call by TCRdb cannot be tested. The CDR3 totals 11 residues. CDR1 is MGHDK and CDR2 is SYGVNS in the germline V gene. The CDR3 region is CASGTNYGYTF.

The J gene is TRBJ1-2, the V gene TRBV7-6; without DNA, the TCRdb call of TRBD1 cannot be checked. Germline V gene data show CDR1 as SGHVS and CDR2 as FNYEAQ. The CDR3 extends over 18 amino acids. CDR3 sequence: CASSHDTPTGLIDYGYTF.

This rearrangement joins TRBV28 to TRBJ2-7; TCRdb's assignment of TRBD2 cannot be checked, as there is no DNA. The CDR3 runs to 14 residues. Germline loops: CDR1 MDHEN, CDR2 SYDVKM. CDR3 amino acids: CASSPERVPVEQYF.

This chain joins TRBV5-1 and TRBJ2-3; lacking DNA, the TRBD2 call made by TCRdb goes unchecked. Per germline, CDR1 SGHRS and CDR2 YFSETQ. The CDR3 is made up of 16 amino acids. CDR3 loop: CASSSRLAGAADTQYF.

J is TRBJ1-5 and V is TRBV2; TCRdb selects TRBD1, and the lack of DNA leaves this call unchecked. The CDR3 sequence is 14 residues long. Per germline, CDR1 SNHLY and CDR2 FYNNEI. CDR3 in amino acids: CASHPGQGVQPQHF. Complete variable domain (other parts from reference TRBV2 and TRBJ1-5): EPEVTQTPSHQVTQMGQEVILRCVPISNHLYFYWYRQILGQKVEFLVSFYNNEISEKSEIFDDQFSVERPDGSNFTLKIRSTKLEDSAMYFCASHPGQGVQPQHFGDGTRLSIL.

V usage is TRBV7-2 and J usage is TRBJ2-7. This CDR3 spans 14 amino acids. CDR1 and CDR2 (germline): SGHTA, FQGNSA. The CDR3 sequence is CASSLEGLTYEQYF. Full variable domain (rest looked up from reference TRBV7-2 and TRBJ2-7): GAGVSQSPSNKVTEKGKDVELRCDPISGHTALYWYRQSLGQGLEFLIYFQGNSAPDKSGLPSDRFSAERTGGSVSTLTIQRTQQEDSAVYLCASSLEGLTYEQYFGPGTRLTVT.

V and J are TRBV12-3 or TRBV12-4 and TRBJ2-1. The CDR3 runs to 13 residues. The CDR3 region is CASSQSRDDEQFF.

The chain combines TRBV23-1 with TRBJ1-5; TCRdb designates TRBD1, a call that cannot be tested without DNA. TRBV23-1 is classed as an ORF, of uncertain function. The CDR3 covers 16 residues. The CDR3 spells CASSQSERGSNQPQHF.

This chain joins TRBV29-1 and TRBJ2-7; the TCRdb D gene call, TRBD1, has no DNA to confirm it. The length of the CDR3 is 11 residues. The V gene's germline CDR1 is SQVTM and CDR2 ANQGSEA. CDR3 amino acids: CSVGEGDEQYF.